This T cell receptor (beta chain) was sequenced for a study of T-cell memory formation after mild COVID-19. Turning to the study itself: Each donor largely had its own TCR clusters.

From germline, CDR1 is SGHRS and CDR2 YFSETQ. CDR3 length: 15 residues. With V trimmed by 4 bases and J by 1 base, 3 bases remained unmatched. This clonotype was counted a few times. TCRdb fed the 5' RACE reads into MiXCR, producing one record per CDR3 protein. The sample has more than 300,000 distinct CDR3 sequences, roughly an eighth seen once; the top ten hold approximately 22%. This clonotype originated in a man between 18 and 35 years old who had mild COVID-19 (a few samples of this study predate the infection). Cell type and time point are not known. The source material was PBMCs or a T cell subset sorted from them (not recorded which). This rearrangement joins TRBV5-1 to TRBJ2-7; 12 bases are shared with TRBD2. The CDR3 DNA follows: TGCGCCAGCAGCGTCACTAGCGGGGGGTCCTACGAGCAGTACTTC. Protein: CASSVTSGGSYEQYF.